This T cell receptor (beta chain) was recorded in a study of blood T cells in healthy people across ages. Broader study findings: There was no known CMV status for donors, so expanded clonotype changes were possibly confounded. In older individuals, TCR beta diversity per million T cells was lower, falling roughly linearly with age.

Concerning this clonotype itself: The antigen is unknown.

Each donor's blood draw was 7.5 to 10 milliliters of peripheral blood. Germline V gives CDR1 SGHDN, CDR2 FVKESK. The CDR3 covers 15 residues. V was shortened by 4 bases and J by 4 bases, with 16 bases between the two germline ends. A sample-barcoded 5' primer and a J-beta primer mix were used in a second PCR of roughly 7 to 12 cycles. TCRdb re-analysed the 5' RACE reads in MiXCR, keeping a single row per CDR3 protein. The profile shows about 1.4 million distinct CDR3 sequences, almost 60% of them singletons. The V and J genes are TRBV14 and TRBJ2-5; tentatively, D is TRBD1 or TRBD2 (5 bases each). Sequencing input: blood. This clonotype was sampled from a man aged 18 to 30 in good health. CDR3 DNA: TGTGCCAGCAGCCGAGATTACGGGACCTCAGAGACCCAGTACTTC. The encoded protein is CASSRDYGTSETQYF.